The 19 T cell receptor beta chains below were found in one sample sequenced in a study of PD-L1 blockade in urothelial cancer. Produced via immunoSEQ multiplex PCR; TCRdb's table is partial and in-frame only. This sample has 84,000 or so clones; more than 75% occur once, and the top ten carry 13% to 15%. Time point denoted: pretreatment peripheral blood. The sample here was PBMCs, taken around atezolizumab (anti-PD-L1) treatment. These receptors were obtained from a man aged 60 to 75 with urothelial cancer.

This sequence joins TRBV30 and TRBJ2-3, with D maybe TRBD2 (7 bases). V was cut by 0 bases and J by 3 bases, with 13 bases left in between. This CDR3 spans 15 amino acids. From germline, CDR1 is GTSNPN and CDR2 SVGIG (reference sequence). The CDR3 DNA follows: TGTGCCTGGAGTGTAGGGGGGGCAGGAACAGATACGCAGTATTTT. Its protein is CAWSVGGAGTDTQYF.

The rearrangement uses TRBV2 and TRBJ2-7; unclear D gene. Trimming removed 7 bases at V and 3 bases at J, with 19 bases between. This CDR3 is 15 amino acids long. Per germline, CDR1 SNHLY and CDR2 FYNNEI. The CDR3 region is CASMLPQPNFYEQYF. The CDR3 nucleotides read TGTGCCAGCATGTTACCACAGCCTAACTTCTACGAGCAGTACTTC.

The rearrangement joins TRBV6-5 to TRBJ1-1, with D possibly matching TRBD1 (5 bases). Trimming took 5 bases from V and 2 from J, leaving 15 bases between them. The CDR3 is made up of 15 amino acids. Looked up from germline, CDR1 is MNHEY and CDR2 is SVGAGI. CDR3 sequence reads: CASSRRGHPNTEAFF. In DNA, the CDR3 is TGTGCCAGCAGTCGCCGAGGACACCCAAACACTGAAGCTTTCTTT.

The gene calls are TRBV2 and TRBJ1-6; maybe TRBD1 (6 bases). This CDR3 spans 15 amino acids. Germline CDR1 SNHLY, CDR2 FYNNEI. V lost 6 bases and J 7 bases, leaving 16 bases between the germline ends. The CDR3 region has the DNA TGTGCCAGCAGCTCTTTCGCAGGGGACAATTCACCCCTCCACTTT. This translates into CASSSFAGDNSPLHF.

The V and J genes are TRBV19 and TRBJ1-6, with unresolved D. CDR1 is LNHDA and CDR2 is SQIVND in the germline V gene (reference sequence). This CDR3 comprises 18 residues. Trimming left V 5 bases short and J 0 bases short, with 17 bases between. The CDR3 sequence: CASSGFIAGASYNSPLHF. DNA of the CDR3: TGTGCCAGTAGTGGGTTTATTGCGGGAGCCTCCTATAATTCACCCCTCCACTTT.

This clone turned up a few times. The rearrangement links TRBV12-5 to TRBJ1-2, with TRBD1 matching over 7 bases. Germline values: CDR1 LGHNT, CDR2 FRNRAP. This CDR3 comprises 13 residues. J was trimmed by 2 bases and V by 11 bases; bases with no gene match: 8. CDR3 bases: TGTGCTGGGGGCGGGACAGCAAACTATGGCTACACCTTC. Residues: CAGGGTANYGYTF.

The V gene is TRBV4-1, the J gene TRBJ2-3; D ambiguous. The V gene's germline CDR1 is MGHRA and CDR2 YSYEKL. Trimming removed 1 base at V and 6 bases at J, with 5 bases between. The length of the CDR3 is 12 residues. The DNA of the CDR3 is TGCGCCAGCAGCCAAGCGCGGGATACGCAGTATTTT. Amino acid sequence: CASSQARDTQYF.

V usage is TRBV25-1 and J usage is TRBJ1-5; D remains ambiguous. This CDR3 contains 15 residues. Trimming shortened V by 1 base and J by 3 bases, and 10 bases separated the two germline ends. Per germline, CDR1 MGHDK and CDR2 SYGVNS. CDR3 DNA sequence: TGTGCCAGCAGTGAATTCGGTGACACCAATCAGCCCCAGCATTTT. Protein: CASSEFGDTNQPQHF.

The genes are TRBV6-5 and TRBJ2-1; 12 nucleotides line up with TRBD2. The length of the CDR3 is 16 residues. Trimming removed 4 bases from V and 7 bases from J; junction bases left unmatched: 8. Germline lookup yields CDR1 MNHEY and CDR2 SVGAGI. The CDR3 coding sequence is TGTGCCAGCAGTTCTAGCGGGAGGGGCCCTATGAATGAGCAGTTCTTC. It is translated as CASSSSGRGPMNEQFF.

The V call is TRBV6-1, the J call TRBJ1-2; TRBD1 agrees at 8 bases. CDR3 length: 14 amino acids. Germline CDR1 is MNHNS and CDR2 is SASEGT. The V and J ends lost 6 bases and 4 bases, in that order; junction bases with no gene match: 7. CDR3 coding DNA: TGTGCCAGCAGCCTCCGACAGGGGAGCTATGGCTACACCTTC. Amino acid sequence: CASSLRQGSYGYTF.

This chain connects TRBV5-1 to TRBJ2-2, with D maybe TRBD2 (5 bases). Germline-derived CDR1 and CDR2 are SGHRS and YFSETQ. V was pared by 7 bases and J by 6 bases, with 22 bases between. The CDR3 totals 16 residues. For the CDR3, the DNA is TGCGCCAGCTCTCAACGGACTGGAGGCTTGGCCGGGGAGCTGTTTTTT. This translates into CASSQRTGGLAGELFF.

The chain carries TRBV6-1 and TRBJ2-3, with 8 bases identical to TRBD1. CDR1 and CDR2 from the germline V gene are MNHNS and SASEGT. After removal of 2 bases from V and 6 bases from J, the junction contained 1 base not matched to a gene. This CDR3 has 13 residues. The CDR3 nucleotides are TGTGCCAGCAGTGAAAGGACAGGGGATACGCAGTATTTT. Protein sequence: CASSERTGDTQYF.

The V call is TRBV4-2, the J call TRBJ1-2; a weak D match, TRBD1 (5 bases). V lost 4 bases and J lost 8, with 11 bases in between. The length of the CDR3 is 12 residues. Germline V gene sequence: CDR1 LGHNA, CDR2 YNFKEQ. In DNA form, the CDR3 reads TGTGCCAGCAGCCTCCAGGGTAGGGGCTACACCTTC. Translated, it gives CASSLQGRGYTF.

This clone appeared once. This chain joins TRBV27 and TRBJ2-3, with 7 bases that match TRBD2. Trimming cost V 6 bases and J 5 bases; bases outside gene matches: 11. Germline V gene data show CDR1 as MNHEY and CDR2 as SMNVEV (reference sequence). This CDR3 has 15 amino acids. The CDR3, as DNA: TGTGCCAGCAGAACTGGGAGGGGTTCAAGAGATACGCAGTATTTT. Its protein product is CASRTGRGSRDTQYF.

The chain has TRBV30 and TRBJ1-2; TRBD1 agrees at 9 bases. The CDR3 has 12 residues. The germline V gene encodes CDR1 GTSNPN and CDR2 SVGIG (reference sequence). J gave up 7 bases and V 8 bases, and 8 bases lay outside the gene matches. As DNA, the CDR3 is TGTGCCGTACAGGGGGCCGCATTTGGCTACACCTTC. Amino acid sequence: CAVQGAAFGYTF.

This sequence joins TRBV11-3 and TRBJ2-7, with D possibly matching TRBD2 (5 bases). V lost 1 base, J lost 7 bases, and 17 bases lay in between. CDR3 length: 15 residues. CDR1 and CDR2 from the germline V gene are SGHNT and YENEEA. CDR3: CASSLGELLAREQYF. The CDR3 nucleotides read TGTGCCAGCAGCTTAGGAGAGCTCCTAGCCCGGGAGCAGTACTTC.

The chain has TRBV9 and TRBJ2-7, with 8 bases identical to TRBD2. The ends lost 4 bases at V and 6 bases at J; junction bases unmatched: 12. The CDR3 runs to 15 residues. From germline, CDR1 is SGDLS and CDR2 YYNGEE. CDR3: CASSRAGTSSREQYF. CDR3 bases: TGTGCCAGCAGCCGAGCTGGGACTAGTAGTCGCGAGCAGTACTTC.

Comment on this clone: Additional DNA sequences in this sample encode the identical CDR3. The V gene is TRBV5-1, the J gene TRBJ2-1; 10 bases agree with TRBD2. Germline V CDR1 and CDR2: SGHRS, YFSETQ. This CDR3 is built from 15 residues. The ends lost 2 bases at V and 7 bases at J; junction bases unmatched: 6. CDR3 sequence reads: CASSLASGSRNEQFF. The CDR3 region has the DNA TGCGCCAGCAGCTTAGCTAGCGGGAGCAGGAATGAGCAGTTCTTC. Full variable domain (outside the CDR3, taken from reference TRBV5-1 and TRBJ2-1): KAGVTQTPRYLIKTRGQQVTLSCSPISGHRSVSWYQQTPGQGLQFLFEYFSETQRNKGNFPGRFSGRQFSNSRSEMNVSTLELGDSALYLCASSLASGSRNEQFFGPGTRLTVL.

The chain employs TRBV27 and TRBJ1-1, with TRBD1 as a possible D gene (6 bases). The CDR3 covers 15 residues. CDR1 and CDR2 from the germline V gene are MNHEY and SMNVEV (reference sequence). With 6 bases removed from V and 0 bases from J, the gap between germline ends came to 14 bases. CDR3 amino acids: CASRTLTGMNTEAFF. The CDR3 region has the DNA TGTGCCAGCAGAACGTTGACAGGAATGAACACTGAAGCTTTCTTT.